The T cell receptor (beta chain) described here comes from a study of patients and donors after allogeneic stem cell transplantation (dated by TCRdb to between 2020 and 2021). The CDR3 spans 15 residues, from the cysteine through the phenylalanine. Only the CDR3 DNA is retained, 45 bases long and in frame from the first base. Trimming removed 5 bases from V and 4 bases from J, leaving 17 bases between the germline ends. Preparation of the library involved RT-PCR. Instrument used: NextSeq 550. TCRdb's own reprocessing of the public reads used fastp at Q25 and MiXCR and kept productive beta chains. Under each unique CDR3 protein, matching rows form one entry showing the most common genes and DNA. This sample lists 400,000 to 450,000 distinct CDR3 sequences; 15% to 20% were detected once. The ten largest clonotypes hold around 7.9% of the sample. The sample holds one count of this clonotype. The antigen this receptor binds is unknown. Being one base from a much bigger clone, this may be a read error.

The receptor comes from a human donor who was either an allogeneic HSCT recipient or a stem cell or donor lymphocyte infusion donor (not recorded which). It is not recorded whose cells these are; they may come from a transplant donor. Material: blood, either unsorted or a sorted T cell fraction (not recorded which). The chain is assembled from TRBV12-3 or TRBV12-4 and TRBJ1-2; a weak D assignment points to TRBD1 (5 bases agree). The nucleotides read TGTGCCAGCAGTCCCCACCCGGGCAGGGCCTATGGCTACACCTTC. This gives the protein CASSPHPGRAYGYTF.